Given below is one TCR beta chain in context. V lost 4 bases, J lost 4 bases, and 18 bases lay in between. This CDR3 has 16 residues. In germline, CDR1 is SGHRS, CDR2 YFSETQ. These data are taken from a study of blood T cell repertoires in COVID-19. Study summary: Samples of COVID-19 (acute and convalescent) were obtained from the United States, Italy and Spain. T cells, B-cell-depleted T cells, or PBMCs provided the cDNA or gDNA that served as material.

The authors' processing: Estimation of nucleated cell counts relied on the amplification of reference gene primers. Method: immunoSEQ multiplex PCR; TCRdb's copy keeps in-frame clones and lacks some. That table furnishes V, J and clone size, whereas the DNA furnished D and trimming. Of around 20,000 clones in the sample, 87% were seen once. Specimen: peripheral blood. This TCR was recovered from a human donor in a cohort sampled during active COVID-19. The donor label of this sample is uncertain. The rearrangement joins TRBV5-1 to TRBJ2-1; tentative D call: TRBD2 (6 bases). The CDR3 DNA reads TGCGCCAGCAGCGACCCTGGGGGTAGCGGTTACAATGAGCAGTTCTTC. As protein: CASSDPGGSGYNEQFF.